This T cell receptor (beta chain) emerged from a study of blood T cells in healthy people across ages. The authors ran a second PCR of about 6 to 12 cycles using a sample-barcoded 5' primer and a J-beta primer mix. TCRdb re-called the 5' RACE reads through MiXCR, storing one row per CDR3 protein. In the table there are 800,000 or so distinct CDR3 sequences, around 50% of which are singletons. This receptor was identified in a man older than 75 in good health. The sample comprised blood.

The CDR3 sequence: CAIPSGANVLTF. CDR3 coding DNA: TGTGCCATCCCCTCTGGGGCCAACGTCCTGACTTTC. This rearrangement joins TRBV10-3 to TRBJ2-6; D ambiguous. Germline CDR1 and CDR2: ENHRY and SYGVKD. This CDR3 is built from 12 residues. V was trimmed by 8 bases and J by 0 bases, leaving 2 bases between them.